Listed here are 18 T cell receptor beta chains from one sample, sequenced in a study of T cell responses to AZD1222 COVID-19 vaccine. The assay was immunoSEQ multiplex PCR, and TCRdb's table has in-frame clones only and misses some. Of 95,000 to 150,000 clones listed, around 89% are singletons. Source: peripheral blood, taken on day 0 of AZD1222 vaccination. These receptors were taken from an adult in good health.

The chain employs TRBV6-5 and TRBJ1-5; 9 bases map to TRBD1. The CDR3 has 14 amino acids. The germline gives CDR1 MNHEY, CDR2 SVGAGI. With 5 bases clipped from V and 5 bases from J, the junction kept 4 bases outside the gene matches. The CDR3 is CASSPRDRDQPQHF. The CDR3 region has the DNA TGTGCCAGCAGTCCCAGGGACAGGGATCAGCCCCAGCATTTT.

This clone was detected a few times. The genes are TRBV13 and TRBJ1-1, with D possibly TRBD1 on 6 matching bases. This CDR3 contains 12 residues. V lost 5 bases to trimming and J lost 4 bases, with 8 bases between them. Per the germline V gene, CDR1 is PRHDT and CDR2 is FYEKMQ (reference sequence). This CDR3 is CASSARGTEAFF. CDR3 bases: TGTGCCAGCAGCGCCAGGGGCACTGAAGCTTTCTTT. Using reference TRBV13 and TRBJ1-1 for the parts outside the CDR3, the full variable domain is AAGVIQSPRHLIKEKRETATLKCYPIPRHDTVYWYQQGPGQDPQFLISFYEKMQSDKGSIPDRFSAQQFSDYHSELNMSSLELGDSALYFCASSARGTEAFFGQGTRLTVV.

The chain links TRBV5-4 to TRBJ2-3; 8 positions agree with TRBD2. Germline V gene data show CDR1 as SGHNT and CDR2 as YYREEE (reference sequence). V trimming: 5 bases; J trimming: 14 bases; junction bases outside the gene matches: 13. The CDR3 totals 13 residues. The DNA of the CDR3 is TGTGCCAGCAGTTGGGGTATTCGGGGGGGGCTGTATTTT. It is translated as CASSWGIRGGLYF.

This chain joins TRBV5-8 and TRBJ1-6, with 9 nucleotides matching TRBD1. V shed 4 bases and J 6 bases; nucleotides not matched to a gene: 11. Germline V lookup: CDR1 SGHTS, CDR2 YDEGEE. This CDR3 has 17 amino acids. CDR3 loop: CASSLRAETGGNSPLHF. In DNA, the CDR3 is TGTGCCAGCAGCCTACGGGCCGAGACAGGGGGTAATTCACCCCTCCACTTT.

CDR3 nucleotide sequence: TGTGCCAGCAGGATAGGACAGGGGATGAGTTCACCCCTCCACTTT. The encoded protein is CASRIGQGMSSPLHF. This chain joins TRBV28 and TRBJ1-6; 9 bases fit TRBD1. The V segment lost 6 bases and the J segment 9 bases; nucleotides outside the gene matches: 9. The CDR3 extends over 15 amino acids. Germline CDR1 reads MDHEN; CDR2 reads SYDVKM.

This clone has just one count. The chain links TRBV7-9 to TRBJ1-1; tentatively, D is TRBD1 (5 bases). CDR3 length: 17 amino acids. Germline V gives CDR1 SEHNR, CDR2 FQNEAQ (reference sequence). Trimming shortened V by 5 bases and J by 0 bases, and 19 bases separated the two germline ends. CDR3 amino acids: CASSPHTGTSMNTEAFF. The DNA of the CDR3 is TGTGCCAGCAGCCCTCATACCGGGACCTCCATGAACACTGAAGCTTTCTTT.

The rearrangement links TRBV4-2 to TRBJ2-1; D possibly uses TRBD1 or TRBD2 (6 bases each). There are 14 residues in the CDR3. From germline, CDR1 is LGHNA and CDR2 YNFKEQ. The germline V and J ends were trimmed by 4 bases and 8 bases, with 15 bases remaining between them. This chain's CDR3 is CASSLGGGDYEQFF. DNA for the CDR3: TGTGCCAGCAGCCTAGGGGGAGGTGACTATGAGCAGTTCTTC.

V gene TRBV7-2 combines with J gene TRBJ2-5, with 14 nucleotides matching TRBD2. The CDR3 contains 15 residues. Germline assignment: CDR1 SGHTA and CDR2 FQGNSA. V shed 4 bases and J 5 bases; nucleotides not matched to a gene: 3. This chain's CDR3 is CASSSRTSGRETQYF. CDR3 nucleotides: TGTGCCAGCAGCTCGAGGACTAGCGGGAGGGAGACCCAGTACTTC. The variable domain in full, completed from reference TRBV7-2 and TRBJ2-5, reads GAGVSQSPSNKVTEKGKDVELRCDPISGHTALYWYRQSLGQGLEFLIYFQGNSAPDKSGLPSDRFSAERTGGSVSTLTIQRTQQEDSAVYLCASSSRTSGRETQYFGPGTRLLVL.

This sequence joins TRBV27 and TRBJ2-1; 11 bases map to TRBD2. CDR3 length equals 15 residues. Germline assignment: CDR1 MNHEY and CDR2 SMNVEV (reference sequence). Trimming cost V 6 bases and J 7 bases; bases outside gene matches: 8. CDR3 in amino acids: CASSLLAGGLNEQFF. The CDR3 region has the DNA TGTGCCAGCAGCCTCCTAGCGGGGGGACTTAATGAGCAGTTCTTC.

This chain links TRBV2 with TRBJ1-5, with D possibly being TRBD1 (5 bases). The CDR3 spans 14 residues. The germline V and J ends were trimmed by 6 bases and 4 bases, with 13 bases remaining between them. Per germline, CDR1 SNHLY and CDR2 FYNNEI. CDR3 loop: CASRSARGNQPQHF. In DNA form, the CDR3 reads TGTGCCAGCAGATCAGCCCGGGGGAATCAGCCCCAGCATTTT.

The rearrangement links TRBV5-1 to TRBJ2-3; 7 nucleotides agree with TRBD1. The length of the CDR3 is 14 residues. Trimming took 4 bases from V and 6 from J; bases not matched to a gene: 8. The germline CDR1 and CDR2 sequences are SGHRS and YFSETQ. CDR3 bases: TGCGCCAGCAGCACCGACAGGGTAATGGATACGCAGTATTTT. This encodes CASSTDRVMDTQYF.

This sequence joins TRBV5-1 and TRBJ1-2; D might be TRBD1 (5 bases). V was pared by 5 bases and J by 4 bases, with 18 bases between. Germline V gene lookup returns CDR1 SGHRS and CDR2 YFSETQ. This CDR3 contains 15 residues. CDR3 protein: CASSSGGAAVYGYTF. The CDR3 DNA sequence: TGCGCCAGCAGTTCCGGAGGGGCCGCCGTCTATGGCTACACCTTC.

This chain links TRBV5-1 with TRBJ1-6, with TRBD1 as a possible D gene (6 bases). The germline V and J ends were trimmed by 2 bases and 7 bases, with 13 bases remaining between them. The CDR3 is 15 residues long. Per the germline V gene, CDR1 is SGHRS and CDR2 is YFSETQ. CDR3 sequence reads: CASSFSATGNSPLHF. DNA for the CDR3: TGCGCCAGCAGCTTTTCAGCTACAGGGAATTCACCCCTCCACTTT.

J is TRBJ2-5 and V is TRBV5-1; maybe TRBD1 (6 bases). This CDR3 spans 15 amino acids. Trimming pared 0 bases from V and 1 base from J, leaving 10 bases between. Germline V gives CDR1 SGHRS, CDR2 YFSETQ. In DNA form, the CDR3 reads TGCGCCAGCAGCTTGGCAGGGGTGGCCCAAGAGACCCAGTACTTC. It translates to CASSLAGVAQETQYF.

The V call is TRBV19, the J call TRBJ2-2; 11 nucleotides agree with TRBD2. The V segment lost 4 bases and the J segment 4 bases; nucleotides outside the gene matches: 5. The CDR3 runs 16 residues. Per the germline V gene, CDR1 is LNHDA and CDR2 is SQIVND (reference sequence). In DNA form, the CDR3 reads TGTGCCAGTAGTACACTAGCGGGAGCCCCCACCGGGGAGCTGTTTTTT. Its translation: CASSTLAGAPTGELFF.

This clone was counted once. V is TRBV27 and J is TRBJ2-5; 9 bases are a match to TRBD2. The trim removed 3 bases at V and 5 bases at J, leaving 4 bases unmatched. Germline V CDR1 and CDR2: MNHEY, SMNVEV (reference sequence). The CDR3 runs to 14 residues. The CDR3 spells CASSFSGSGETQYF. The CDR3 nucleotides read TGTGCCAGCAGTTTTAGCGGGAGTGGGGAGACCCAGTACTTC.

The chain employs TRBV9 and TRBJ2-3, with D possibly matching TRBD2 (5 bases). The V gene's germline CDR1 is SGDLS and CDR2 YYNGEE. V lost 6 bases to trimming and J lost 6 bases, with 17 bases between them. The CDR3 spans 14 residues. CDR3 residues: CASTRPLEEDTQYF. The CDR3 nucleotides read TGTGCCAGCACCCGCCCCCTGGAGGAGGATACGCAGTATTTT.

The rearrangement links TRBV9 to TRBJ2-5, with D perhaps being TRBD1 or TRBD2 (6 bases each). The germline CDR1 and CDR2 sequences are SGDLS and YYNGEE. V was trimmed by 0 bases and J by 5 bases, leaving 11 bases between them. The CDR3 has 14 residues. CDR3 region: CASSVVGGSETQYF. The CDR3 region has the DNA TGTGCCAGCAGCGTAGTAGGGGGGTCGGAGACCCAGTACTTC.